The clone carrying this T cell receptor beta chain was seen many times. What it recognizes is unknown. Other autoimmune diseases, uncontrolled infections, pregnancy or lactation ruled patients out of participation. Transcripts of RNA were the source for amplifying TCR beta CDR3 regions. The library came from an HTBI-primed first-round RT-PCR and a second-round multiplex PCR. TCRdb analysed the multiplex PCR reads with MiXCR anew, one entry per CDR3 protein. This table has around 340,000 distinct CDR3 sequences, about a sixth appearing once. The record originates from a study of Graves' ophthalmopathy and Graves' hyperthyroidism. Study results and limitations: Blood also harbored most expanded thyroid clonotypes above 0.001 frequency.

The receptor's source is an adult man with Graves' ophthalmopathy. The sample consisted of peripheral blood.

CDR3 protein: CASGWGGLRGYTF. CDR3 nucleotide sequence: TGTGCCTCGGGGTGGGGGGGCCTGCGTGGCTACACCTTC. The gene calls are TRBV30 and TRBJ1-2; maybe TRBD1 (6 bases). Looked up from germline, CDR1 is GTSNPN and CDR2 is SVGIG (reference sequence). V lost 7 bases and J lost 7, with 19 bases in between. This CDR3 region has 13 residues.